A single sample is the source of the 10 T cell receptor beta chains below, sequenced in a study of technical replicates of blood from several donors. Generated by immunoSEQ multiplex PCR, the TCRdb table keeps only in-frame clones and is missing some. The table records approximately 78,000 clones, more than 90% of them present only once. Sequencing was carried out using T cells isolated from PBMCs. The receptor source for this set is a human donor in good health.

The chain is built from TRBV7-3 and TRBJ2-1, with 9 positions matching TRBD1. Trimming cost V 8 bases and J 8 bases; bases outside gene matches: 16. CDR3 length: 16 amino acids. Germline lookup yields CDR1 SGHTA and CDR2 FQGTGA. As DNA, the CDR3 is TGTGCCAGCGACCGAGGACCGGGACAGGGAAGGTATGAGCAGTTCTTC. Its protein is CASDRGPGQGRYEQFF.

The chain links TRBV30 to TRBJ2-1, with 9 bases aligning to TRBD2. After removal of 6 bases from V and 3 bases from J, the junction contained 6 bases not matched to a gene. Germline V gene sequence: CDR1 GTSNPN, CDR2 SVGIG (reference sequence). There are 14 residues in the CDR3. The CDR3 nucleotides read TGTGCCTGCTCGACTAGCGGTTTCTACAATGAGCAGTTCTTC. Translating gives CACSTSGFYNEQFF. Full variable domain (outside the CDR3, taken from reference TRBV30 and TRBJ2-1): SQTIHQWPATLVQPVGSPLSLECTVEGTSNPNLYWYRQAAGRGLQLLFYSVGIGQISSEVPQNLSASRPQDRQFILSSKKLLLSDSGFYLCACSTSGFYNEQFFGPGTRLTVL.

The gene calls are TRBV19 and TRBJ1-1; maybe TRBD1 (6 bases). Germline V gives CDR1 LNHDA, CDR2 SQIVND (reference sequence). This CDR3 spans 15 amino acids. V lost 3 bases and J lost 4, with 15 bases in between. The CDR3: CASSILRGVGTEAFF. The CDR3 nucleotides are TGTGCCAGTAGTATCCTCAGGGGCGTCGGCACTGAAGCTTTCTTT.

This chain links TRBV28 with TRBJ1-5; 7 positions agree with TRBD1. Trimming removed 6 bases from V and 6 bases from J; junction bases left unmatched: 11. This CDR3 region has 15 residues. Germline lookup yields CDR1 MDHEN and CDR2 SYDVKM. The CDR3 sequence is CASRQNRGRGQPQHF. The CDR3 DNA is TGTGCCAGCAGACAAAACAGGGGAAGGGGTCAGCCCCAGCATTTT.

The V call is TRBV6-5, the J call TRBJ1-5, with TRBD1 as a possible D gene (5 bases). The V end was cut by 7 bases, the J end by 1 base, with 11 bases between. CDR1 and CDR2 (germline): MNHEY, SVGAGI. The CDR3 totals 14 residues. Here the CDR3 DNA reads TGTGCCAGCAAGGGACTTTCCAGCAATCAGCCCCAGCATTTT. Translating it yields CASKGLSSNQPQHF.

V is TRBV9 and J is TRBJ1-4, with 7 nucleotides matching TRBD1. J was trimmed by 11 bases and V by 3 bases; bases with no gene match: 4. This CDR3 has 12 amino acids. Looked up from germline, CDR1 is SGDLS and CDR2 is YYNGEE. CDR3 nucleotide sequence: TGTGCCAGCAGCGGACAGGGACAGAAACTGTTTTTT. Its translation: CASSGQGQKLFF.

The CDR3 loop reads CASTGTGPEKLFF. CDR3 coding DNA: TGTGCCAGCACCGGGACAGGGCCCGAAAAACTGTTTTTT. The chain joins TRBV7-9 to TRBJ1-4; 9 bases are shared with TRBD1. The V segment lost 7 bases and the J segment 8 bases; nucleotides outside the gene matches: 5. CDR3 length: 13 residues. From germline, CDR1 is SEHNR and CDR2 FQNEAQ (reference sequence).

The chain has TRBV4-1 and TRBJ1-5; 8 nucleotides align to TRBD1. V lost 3 bases, J lost 4 bases, and 5 bases stayed unmatched. The CDR3 runs 15 residues. Germline V gene data show CDR1 as MGHRA and CDR2 as YSYEKL. The CDR3, as DNA: TGCGCCAGCAGCCATTCCGGACAGGGTAATCAGCCCCAGCATTTT. This gives the protein CASSHSGQGNQPQHF.

This chain links TRBV19 with TRBJ1-2, with 9 bases fitting TRBD1. The CDR3 loop spans 14 amino acids. After removal of 8 bases from V and 1 base from J, the junction contained 5 bases not matched to a gene. The germline V gene has CDR1 LNHDA and CDR2 SQIVND (reference sequence). CDR3 amino acids: CASLPGQGNYGYTF. CDR3 nucleotides: TGTGCCAGTCTTCCGGGACAGGGTAACTATGGCTACACCTTC.

The chain joins TRBV28 to TRBJ2-1; TRBD2 might be the D (6 bases). The CDR3 has 16 residues. Germline values: CDR1 MDHEN, CDR2 SYDVKM. Trimming took off 7 bases at V and 3 bases at J, with 19 bases between the two ends. CDR3 sequence (DNA): TGTGCCAGCAACCCCCGGTCCGGGGGAGTCTACAATGAGCAGTTCTTC. Translating it yields CASNPRSGGVYNEQFF.